The T cell receptor beta chain under discussion was sequenced for a study of T-cell memory formation after mild COVID-19 (dated by TCRdb to the early 2020s). The study in broad terms: TCR sequence clusters from the two donors were found to be largely donor specific. Two young, previously healthy adult volunteers made up the cohort, one male and one female. In two donors, T-cell clones that expanded and contracted after mild COVID-19 were followed by sequencing TCRalpha and TCRbeta repertoires longitudinally.

Ficoll-Paque density gradient centrifugation was the method used to isolate PBMCs. The sequencer listed for this sample is Illumina NovaSeq 6000. TCRalpha and TCRbeta cDNA libraries were constructed by 5'RACE with constant-segment primers, with sample barcodes and unique molecular identifiers being introduced. RNA was extracted from every sample with Trizol reagent. Libraries were amplified in two PCR steps, with a second sample barcode and Illumina TruSeq adapters added in the second step. Libraries were sequenced on an Illumina NovaSeq with 2 x 150 bp paired-end reads. The study's processing was this. Reads were demultiplexed and collapsed into UMI-guided consensus sequences with migec v1.2.7. Using mixcr v2.1.11, the UMI consensuses were aligned to TRA and TRB V and J templates and assembled into clonotypes. Clonotypes were classified as expanded or contracted when called significant by both edgeR and NoisET, with noise models trained on biological replicates. For edgeR calls, the thresholds were a false discovery rate-adjusted p below 0.01 and a log2 fold-change of 1. PCA with hierarchical clustering of max-normalized trajectories of the 1000 most abundant clonotypes was used as exploratory dynamics analysis. Separately sequenced CD4+ and CD8+ repertoires were used to assign a CD4 or CD8 phenotype to each responding clone. TCRdb trimmed the raw reads at Q25, called clones with MiXCR and kept productive beta chains. CDR3 protein duplicates are merged, each entry listing the most common genes and DNA. TCRdb assigned the V and J calls; the authors' analysis was not used. Here the sample has about 200,000 distinct CDR3 sequences; about a sixth occur a single time. Roughly 2.3% of the sample comes from the top ten.

Overall study outcomes, separate from this receptor: Some responding clones were detected in pre-infection memory, which suggested that pre-existing cross-reactive memory T cells had joined the SARS-CoV-2 response. Only two mild cases were covered in the study, and larger cohorts including severe cases with pre-infection samples were considered necessary. Clones contracting from day 15 to 85 had balanced CD4/CD8 phenotypes, while a second wave expanding from day 15 to 37 was biased towards CD4+. Contracting CD4+ clones were located mainly in the CM and EM memory subsets, whereas CD8+ clones were found to be enriched in EMRA. Whether the second-wave clones peaking on day 37 were SARS-CoV-2 specific was not confirmed.

As to this clonotype: What this receptor recognizes is not known. No much larger clone is present one base from it, and per-base qualities are unavailable.

From the germline V gene, CDR1 is MGHDK and CDR2 is SYGVNS. Trimming takes 5 bases off V and 5 bases off J; junction bases not matched to a gene: 12. Including the terminal cysteine and phenylalanine, the CDR3 comprises 16 residues. Left in the record is the CDR3 DNA by itself, 48 bases read in frame from the first base. Here the chain combines TRBV25-1 and TRBJ1-5, and 7 bases in between align with TRBD1. Source material: PBMCs or a T cell subset sorted from them (not recorded which). The source is an adult woman who had mild COVID-19 (a few samples of this study predate the infection). The sample titles of this study are shuffled in the database, so cell type and time point are left out; the donor was told from shared clones. The CDR3 sequence is CASSQTGASVDQPQHF. At the DNA level, the sequence is TGTGCCAGCAGTCAAACAGGGGCCTCAGTTGATCAGCCCCAGCATTTT.